The 32 T cell receptor beta chains in this list originate from one sample, sequenced in a study of T cell responses to AZD1222 COVID-19 vaccine. The repertoire was sequenced with immunoSEQ multiplex PCR; TCRdb's copy has only in-frame clones and lacks some. The data hold 55,000 to 75,000 clones, with 79% observed a single time. This specimen was peripheral blood, taken on day 0 of MenACWY control vaccination. These receptors all come from an adult in good health.

The chain recombines TRBV25-1 with TRBJ1-6; TRBD1 matches at 7 bases. The V gene's germline CDR1 is MGHDK and CDR2 SYGVNS. This CDR3 comprises 12 residues. V was clipped by 9 bases and J by 10 bases; unmatched bases: 6. CDR3 DNA sequence: TGTGCCAGTAACAGGGGTGGGTCACCCCTCCACTTT. This encodes CASNRGGSPLHF.

Only one count was recorded for this clone. The CDR3: CASSRQENEKLFF. The CDR3 DNA reads TGTGCCAGCAGTCGTCAGGAAAATGAAAAACTGTTTTTT. The rearrangement links TRBV6-6 to TRBJ1-4; D uncertain. Trimming took 5 bases from V and 5 from J, leaving 9 bases between them. Germline values: CDR1 MNHNY, CDR2 SVGAGI (reference sequence). The CDR3 extends over 13 amino acids.

The rearrangement uses TRBV5-1 and TRBJ1-6; no clear D. V was pared by 4 bases and J by 12 bases, with 20 bases between. Germline V lookup: CDR1 SGHRS, CDR2 YFSETQ. CDR3 length: 15 amino acids. CDR3 sequence: CASSPGGYNGGPLHF. CDR3 DNA: TGCGCCAGCAGCCCTGGCGGTTACAACGGAGGACCCCTCCACTTT.

The chain joins TRBV29-1 to TRBJ2-1, with D perhaps matching TRBD1 (5 bases). The CDR3 totals 11 residues. V was cut by 6 bases and J by 4 bases, with 7 bases left in between. Germline V gene sequence: CDR1 SQVTM, CDR2 ANQGSEA. The CDR3 nucleotides read TGCAGCGTCAGGGCTTACAATGAGCAGTTCTTC. This codes for CSVRAYNEQFF.

The J gene is TRBJ2-2, the V gene TRBV7-2, with no clear D. Trimming shortened V by 5 bases and J by 0 bases, and 7 bases separated the two germline ends. CDR1 is SGHTA, CDR2 FQGNSA, per germline. The CDR3 has 14 residues. CDR3 nucleotides: TGTGCCAGCAGCCCTTACACGAACACCGGGGAGCTGTTTTTT. This encodes CASSPYTNTGELFF.

The chain is built from TRBV5-5 and TRBJ2-6; D call uncertain. V was pared by 2 bases and J by 8 bases, with 26 bases between. From germline, CDR1 is SGHKS and CDR2 YYEKEE (reference sequence). The CDR3 spans 19 residues. The CDR3 DNA sequence: TGTGCCAGCAGCTTCACTTCGGACGGGCTGACTCTGGGGACCAACGTCCTGACTTTC. Amino acids: CASSFTSDGLTLGTNVLTF.

The table lists this clone with a count of one. This sequence joins TRBV19 and TRBJ1-1; TRBD1 is a possible D gene (6 bases). V was trimmed by 6 bases and J by 11 bases, leaving 19 bases between them. The CDR3 is 13 amino acids. CDR1 is LNHDA, CDR2 SQIVND, per germline (reference sequence). The CDR3 is CASRGGALGEAFF. CDR3 in DNA: TGTGCCAGTAGGGGGGGCGCCCTGGGTGAGGCTTTCTTT.

The chain has TRBV6-5 and TRBJ1-5, with D possibly TRBD1 on 5 matching bases. CDR1 is MNHEY, CDR2 SVGAGI, per germline. This CDR3 spans 14 amino acids. V was clipped by 8 bases and J by 3 bases, with 14 bases between them. The CDR3 nucleotides are TGTGCCAGCCGAGACTCAGGGAACAATCAGCCCCAGCATTTT. It yields the protein CASRDSGNNQPQHF.

The CDR3: CASSYETYGYTF. CDR3 coding DNA: TGTGCCAGCAGTTACGAAACCTATGGCTACACCTTC. This rearrangement joins TRBV6-2 or TRBV6-3 to TRBJ1-2; D not certain. The V and J ends lost 2 bases and 4 bases respectively, with 5 bases between them. The length of the CDR3 is 12 residues. Per the germline V gene, CDR1 is MNHEY and CDR2 is SVGEGT.

This chain uses TRBV18 with TRBJ2-7; tentatively, D is TRBD1 (6 bases). Trimming removed 3 bases at V and 1 base at J, with 7 bases between. CDR3 length: 13 amino acids. Germline CDR1 reads KGHSH; CDR2 reads LQKENI. The CDR3 DNA reads TGTGCCAGCTCACCGGACAGTTCCTACGAGCAGTACTTC. As protein: CASSPDSSYEQYF.

Only a few counts were recorded for this clone. The genes are TRBV2 and TRBJ2-1, with TRBD2 as a possible D gene (5 bases). Germline CDR1 SNHLY, CDR2 FYNNEI. The CDR3 contains 15 residues. V dropped 1 base and J dropped 2 bases, with 9 bases sitting between them. CDR3 region: CASSEGTGTYNEQFF. DNA of the CDR3: TGTGCCAGCAGTGAAGGGACCGGGACCTACAATGAGCAGTTCTTC.

The chain combines TRBV19 with TRBJ1-6; no clear D. In germline, CDR1 is LNHDA, CDR2 SQIVND (reference sequence). V was clipped by 4 bases and J by 5 bases, with 12 bases between them. CDR3 length: 15 amino acids. CDR3 sequence: CASSNQVGDNSPLHF. The CDR3 DNA follows: TGTGCCAGTAGTAACCAGGTAGGAGATAATTCACCCCTCCACTTT. The full variable domain, in which reference TRBV19 and TRBJ1-6 provide the parts outside the CDR3, is DGGITQSPKYLFRKEGQNVTLSCEQNLNHDAMYWYRQDPGQGLRLIYYSQIVNDFQKGDIAEGYSVSREKKESFPLTVTSAQKNPTAFYLCASSNQVGDNSPLHFGNGTRLTVT.

Many counts were recorded for this clone. The genes are TRBV18 and TRBJ1-6; a weak D match, TRBD1 (6 bases). Germline CDR1 reads KGHSH; CDR2 reads LQKENI. Deletions cut 3 bases from V and 6 bases from J, with 15 bases between. This CDR3 is built from 16 residues. CDR3 residues: CASSPSPGGGNSPLHF. CDR3 DNA sequence: TGTGCCAGCTCACCCTCTCCAGGAGGGGGTAATTCACCCCTCCACTTT.

Written as DNA, the CDR3 is TGCAGCGTAACCGGGAACACTGAAGCTTTCTTT. This gives the protein CSVTGNTEAFF. The V and J genes are TRBV29-1 and TRBJ1-1; D unresolved. Germline CDR1 is SQVTM and CDR2 is ANQGSEA. This CDR3 has 11 amino acids. The V gene lost 6 bases and the J gene lost 1 base, with 6 bases spanning the gap.

V gene TRBV5-1 combines with J gene TRBJ2-7; TRBD1 agrees at 8 bases. From germline, CDR1 is SGHRS and CDR2 YFSETQ. Germline trimming cut 4 bases from V and 3 bases from J; bases unmatched to any gene: 6. This CDR3 spans 14 amino acids. The chain's CDR3 is CASSRGTGGYEQYF. CDR3 DNA: TGCGCCAGCAGCCGAGGGACAGGAGGCTACGAGCAGTACTTC. The variable domain in full, completed from reference TRBV5-1 and TRBJ2-7, reads KAGVTQTPRYLIKTRGQQVTLSCSPISGHRSVSWYQQTPGQGLQFLFEYFSETQRNKGNFPGRFSGRQFSNSRSEMNVSTLELGDSALYLCASSRGTGGYEQYFGPGTRLTVT.

This clone has a single count. The rearrangement uses TRBV11-2 and TRBJ1-4, with 8 bases that match TRBD1. The CDR3 is 16 amino acids. The V segment lost 3 bases and the J segment 0 bases; nucleotides outside the gene matches: 3. The germline V gene has CDR1 SGHAT and CDR2 FQNNGV. CDR3 residues: CASSLGQAATNEKLFF. For the CDR3, the DNA is TGTGCCAGCAGCTTGGGACAGGCTGCAACTAATGAAAAACTGTTTTTT.

This clone has more than one count but fewer than ten. The chain couples TRBV21-1 to TRBJ1-4; TRBD1 reflects the table's D call only, with no check against the DNA. TRBV21-1 counts as a pseudogene. There are 18 residues in the CDR3. The CDR3 here is CASSKVRQPQGTNEKLFF. DNA of the CDR3: TGTGCCAGCAGCAAAGTGAGGCAGCCTCAGGGAACTAATGAAAAACTGTTTTTT.

The chain is built from TRBV2 and TRBJ2-7; D unresolved. This CDR3 contains 16 residues. Trimming shortened V by 4 bases and J by 2 bases, and 18 bases separated the two germline ends. Germline CDR1 and CDR2: SNHLY and FYNNEI. The CDR3 DNA is TGTGCCAGCAGTGGGGGTGACGGTCACCCCGCCTACGAGCAGTACTTC. This translates into CASSGGDGHPAYEQYF.

The chain joins TRBV5-1 to TRBJ1-1; 7 positions match TRBD1. Looked up from germline, CDR1 is SGHRS and CDR2 is YFSETQ. The CDR3 loop spans 14 amino acids. V shed 1 base and J 4 bases; nucleotides not matched to a gene: 4. The CDR3 reads CASSLRQGVTEAFF. The CDR3 nucleotides are TGCGCCAGCAGCTTGAGGCAGGGGGTCACTGAAGCTTTCTTT.

This clone was observed once. CDR3 loop: CASSSRENTEAFF. CDR3 DNA: TGTGCCAGCTCGTCCCGGGAGAACACTGAAGCTTTCTTT. This chain uses TRBV18 with TRBJ1-1; D is unresolved. Germline V gives CDR1 KGHSH, CDR2 LQKENI. The CDR3 covers 13 residues. Trimming left V 6 bases short and J 1 base short, with 9 bases between.

The genes are TRBV2 and TRBJ2-5; 7 bases map to TRBD2. After removal of 8 bases from V and 5 bases from J, the junction contained 5 bases not matched to a gene. The CDR3 sequence is 12 residues long. Germline CDR1 SNHLY, CDR2 FYNNEI. Written as DNA, the CDR3 is TGTGCCAGCGGACTAGGAGGGGAGACCCAGTACTTC. Translation: CASGLGGETQYF.

The chain joins TRBV2 to TRBJ2-7, with D unresolved. The V and J ends lost 6 bases and 13 bases respectively, with 19 bases between them. CDR1 is SNHLY and CDR2 is FYNNEI in the germline V gene. CDR3 length: 12 amino acids. CDR3 in DNA: TGTGCCAGCAGAGTGGACCACCAAGAGGAATACTTC. Protein sequence: CASRVDHQEEYF.

The chain uses TRBV29-1 and TRBJ2-3; 10 nucleotides agree with TRBD2. Per germline, CDR1 SQVTM and CDR2 ANQGSEA. The CDR3 extends over 15 amino acids. With V trimmed by 3 bases and J by 6 bases, 9 bases remained unmatched. CDR3 nucleotide sequence: TGCAGCGTTGAGAGCGGGGGGGCCATCGTTGATACGCAGTATTTT. Protein product: CSVESGGAIVDTQYF.

V and J are TRBV7-9 and TRBJ2-3, with 12 bases identical to TRBD2. The J segment lost 0 bases and the V segment lost 6 bases, leaving 4 bases of the junction unmatched. CDR1 and CDR2 (germline): SEHNR, FQNEAQ (reference sequence). The CDR3 sequence is 16 residues long. CDR3 DNA sequence: TGTGCCAGCAGTTCTAGCGGGAGGGGGAGCACAGATACGCAGTATTTT. Translation gives CASSSSGRGSTDTQYF.

The rearrangement uses TRBV18 and TRBJ1-2, with D possibly being TRBD1 (6 bases). The CDR3 has 11 residues. The ends were cut back, 8 bases at V and 7 bases at J, with 11 bases in the middle. Per germline, CDR1 KGHSH and CDR2 LQKENI. CDR3 sequence reads: CASATGGGYTF. As DNA, the CDR3 is TGTGCCAGCGCGACAGGAGGTGGCTACACCTTC. Based on the CDR3 plus reference TRBV18 and TRBJ1-2, the full variable domain is NAGVMQNPRHLVRRRGQEARLRCSPMKGHSHVYWYRQLPEEGLKFMVYLQKENIIDESGMPKERFSAEFPKEGPSILRIQQVVRGDSAAYFCASATGGGYTFGSGTRLTVV.

The table lists this clone with a few counts. This chain connects TRBV11-2 to TRBJ1-5; 7 nucleotides match TRBD1. V trimming: 5 bases; J trimming: 2 bases; junction bases outside the gene matches: 12. Germline V gives CDR1 SGHAT, CDR2 FQNNGV. The CDR3 contains 17 residues. The DNA of the CDR3 is TGTGCCAGCAGCCCGGGGGGGGCAGGGGGACGCAATCAGCCCCAGCATTTT. As protein: CASSPGGAGGRNQPQHF. The full variable domain, with the rest looked up from reference TRBV11-2 and TRBJ1-5, is EAGVAQSPRYKIIEKRQSVAFWCNPISGHATLYWYQQILGQGPKLLIQFQNNGVVDDSQLPKDRFSAERLKGVDSTLKIQPAKLEDSAVYLCASSPGGAGGRNQPQHFGDGTRLSIL.

The chain couples TRBV19 to TRBJ1-5; tentatively, D is TRBD1 (5 bases). The CDR3 spans 16 residues. From germline, CDR1 is LNHDA and CDR2 SQIVND (reference sequence). Trimming took off 3 bases at V and 0 bases at J, with 12 bases between the two ends. This chain's CDR3 is CASSMGPQYSNQPQHF. CDR3 nucleotides: TGTGCCAGTAGTATGGGGCCTCAATATAGCAATCAGCCCCAGCATTTT.

The CDR3: CASSLGPATPGYTF. The CDR3, as DNA: TGTGCCAGCAGCCTCGGGCCTGCCACCCCTGGCTACACCTTC. V is TRBV7-2 and J is TRBJ1-2; no clear D gene. The germline V gene has CDR1 SGHTA and CDR2 FQGNSA. With 5 bases removed from V and 7 bases from J, the gap between germline ends came to 17 bases. This CDR3 has 14 residues.

This sequence joins TRBV28 and TRBJ2-1; 7 bases line up with TRBD2. With 10 bases clipped from V and 6 bases from J, the junction kept 6 bases outside the gene matches. CDR1 is MDHEN and CDR2 is SYDVKM in the germline V gene. The CDR3 loop spans 12 amino acids. CDR3: CATQWGGNEQFF. The CDR3 region has the DNA TGTGCCACTCAGTGGGGGGGCAATGAGCAGTTCTTC.

The chain joins TRBV5-4 to TRBJ2-1; 10 bases align to TRBD1. V gave up 4 bases and J gave up 8 bases; unmatched junction bases: 12. The CDR3 sequence is 16 residues long. Germline V gene lookup returns CDR1 SGHNT and CDR2 YYREEE (reference sequence). The chain's CDR3 is CASSASRDRGVDEQFF. Written as DNA, the CDR3 is TGTGCCAGCAGCGCTAGCCGGGACAGGGGAGTTGATGAGCAGTTCTTC.

The J gene is TRBJ2-3, the V gene TRBV2; TRBD2 might be the D (5 bases). CDR1 and CDR2 from the germline V gene are SNHLY and FYNNEI. V was trimmed by 4 bases and J by 6 bases, leaving 23 bases between them. The CDR3 totals 17 residues. This chain's CDR3 is CASSVSWATPPGDTQYF. The CDR3 nucleotides are TGTGCCAGCAGTGTGTCGTGGGCCACTCCTCCGGGGGATACGCAGTATTTT.

The CDR3 loop reads CASSLREARNEQFF. The CDR3 DNA follows: TGTGCCAGCAGTTTAAGGGAGGCAAGAAATGAGCAGTTCTTC. The chain carries TRBV7-9 and TRBJ2-1; D might be TRBD2 (6 bases). CDR3 length: 14 amino acids. CDR1 and CDR2 from the germline V gene are SEHNR and FQNEAQ (reference sequence). Trimming removed 6 bases at V and 7 bases at J, with 16 bases between. Using reference TRBV7-9 and TRBJ2-1 for the parts outside the CDR3, the full variable domain is DTGVSQNPRHKITKRGQNVTFRCDPISEHNRLYWYRQTLGQGPEFLTYFQNEAQLEKSRLLSDRFSAERPKGSFSTLEIQRTEQGDSAMYLCASSLREARNEQFFGPGTRLTVL.